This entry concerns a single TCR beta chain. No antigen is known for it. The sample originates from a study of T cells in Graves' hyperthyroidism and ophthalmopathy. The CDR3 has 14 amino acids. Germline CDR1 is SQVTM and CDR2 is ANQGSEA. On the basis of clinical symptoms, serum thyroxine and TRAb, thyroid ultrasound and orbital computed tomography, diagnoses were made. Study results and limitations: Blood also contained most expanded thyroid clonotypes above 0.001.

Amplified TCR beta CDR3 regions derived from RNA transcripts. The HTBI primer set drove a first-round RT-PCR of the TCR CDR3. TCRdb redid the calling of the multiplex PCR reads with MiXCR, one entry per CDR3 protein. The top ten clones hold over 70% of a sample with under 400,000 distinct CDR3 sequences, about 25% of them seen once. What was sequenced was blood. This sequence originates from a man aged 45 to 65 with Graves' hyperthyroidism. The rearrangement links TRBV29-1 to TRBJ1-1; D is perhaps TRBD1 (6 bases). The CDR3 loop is CSARTTGRSTEAFF. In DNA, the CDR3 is TGCAGTGCTAGAACAACAGGGCGTAGCACTGAAGCTTTCTTT.